Listed below are T cell receptor beta chains from one sample, sequenced in a study of blood T cell repertoires in COVID-19. The table came from immunoSEQ multiplex PCR; TCRdb's copy has only in-frame clones and leaves some out. The sample includes approximately 110,000 clones, roughly 79% of them seen just once. The sample taken for sequencing was peripheral blood. All receptors derive from a woman between 65 and 79 years old with acute or convalescent COVID-19. Both conserved end residues are part of each CDR3. The order of the fields is D gene, V gene, J gene, clone size, CDR3 DNA, CDR3 protein. D genes are given only for firm matches. Clone size, where shown, is once, few, many, or a class for clones that have expanded.

D gene: .; V gene: TRBV6-5; J gene: TRBJ1-3; clone size: .; CDR3 DNA: TGTGCCAGCAGTTACTCGAGGGCCAGCTCTGGAAACACCATATATTTT; CDR3 protein: CASSYSRASSGNTIYF
D gene: TRBD1; V gene: TRBV30; J gene: TRBJ1-6; clone size: .; CDR3 DNA: TGTGCCTGGATGGGACAGGAAGGGTCACCCCTCCACTTT; CDR3 protein: CAWMGQEGSPLHF
D gene: TRBD1; V gene: TRBV10-3; J gene: TRBJ1-2; clone size: .; CDR3 DNA: TGTGCCATCGCCCCAGCCGGGACAGGGGCGTTCTTAGCTAACTATGGCTACACCTTC; CDR3 protein: CAIAPAGTGAFLANYGYTF
D gene: .; V gene: TRBV2; J gene: TRBJ1-6; clone size: .; CDR3 DNA: TGTGCCAGCAGTGGTGGGGGCAGGGCTCTCAATTCACCCCTCCACTTT; CDR3 protein: CASSGGGRALNSPLHF
D gene: TRBD1; V gene: TRBV19; J gene: TRBJ1-3; clone size: .; CDR3 DNA: TGTGCCAGTAGTCCGGGACAGGTCTCTGGAAACACCATATATTTT; CDR3 protein: CASSPGQVSGNTIYF
D gene: TRBD1; V gene: TRBV7-9; J gene: TRBJ1-2; clone size: once; CDR3 DNA: TGTGCCAGCAGCACTCCGACAGGGGACTATGGCTACACCTTC; CDR3 protein: CASSTPTGDYGYTF
D gene: .; V gene: TRBV6-1; J gene: TRBJ1-1; clone size: .; CDR3 DNA: TGTGCCAGCAGCTTGACTGAGGTTGAAGCTTTCTTT; CDR3 protein: CASSLTEVEAFF
D gene: .; V gene: TRBV27; J gene: TRBJ2-1; clone size: .; CDR3 DNA: TGTGCCAGCAGCATGGCCAGGGGAACCTACAATGAGCAGTTCTTC; CDR3 protein: CASSMARGTYNEQFF
D gene: .; V gene: TRBV7-9; J gene: TRBJ1-3; clone size: .; CDR3 DNA: TGTGCCAGCAGCTTAGCGACAGGAACAATCTCCTTCTCTGGAAACACCATATATTTT; CDR3 protein: CASSLATGTISFSGNTIYF
D gene: .; V gene: TRBV28; J gene: TRBJ2-5; clone size: few; CDR3 DNA: TGTGCCAGCAGTTCAGCGGGCCGGGTGACGGGCGTGACCCAGTACTTC; CDR3 protein: CASSSAGRVTGVTQYF
D gene: .; V gene: TRBV27; J gene: TRBJ2-4; clone size: .; CDR3 DNA: TGTGCCAGCAGTTTAACCGGGTTAGCCAAAAACATTCAGTACTTC; CDR3 protein: CASSLTGLAKNIQYF
D gene: TRBD1; V gene: TRBV28; J gene: TRBJ1-5; clone size: .; CDR3 DNA: TGTGCCAGCAGTTCACCGACAGGGGGGATGCGGCAGCCCCAGCATTTT; CDR3 protein: CASSSPTGGMRQPQHF
D gene: .; V gene: TRBV7-9; J gene: TRBJ2-6; clone size: .; CDR3 DNA: TGTGCCAGCAGCTTAGGCTTGGACTCTGATCCAGTGGTGGCCAACGTCCTGACTTTC; CDR3 protein: CASSLGLDSDPVVANVLTF
D gene: .; V gene: TRBV27; J gene: TRBJ1-2; clone size: .; CDR3 DNA: TGTGCCAGCAGTCCGACGGGAAGGAACTATGGCTACACCTTC; CDR3 protein: CASSPTGRNYGYTF
D gene: TRBD1; V gene: TRBV10-1; J gene: TRBJ1-4; clone size: .; CDR3 DNA: TGCGCCAGCAACGAGGGGACAGGTAATGAAAAACTGTTTTTT; CDR3 protein: CASNEGTGNEKLFF
D gene: .; V gene: TRBV20-1; J gene: TRBJ1-1; clone size: .; CDR3 DNA: TGCAGTGCTAGGCAGGTCACTGAAGCTTTCTTT; CDR3 protein: CSARQVTEAFF
D gene: .; V gene: TRBV7-2; J gene: TRBJ1-1; clone size: .; CDR3 DNA: TGTGCCAGCAGCTGGAACCGGGGGAACACTGAAGCTTTCTTT; CDR3 protein: CASSWNRGNTEAFF
D gene: TRBD1; V gene: TRBV4-2; J gene: TRBJ2-7; clone size: .; CDR3 DNA: TGTGCCAGCAGGCCCCAGGGGGTTTCCGAGCAGTACTTC; CDR3 protein: CASRPQGVSEQYF
D gene: TRBD1; V gene: TRBV5-1; J gene: TRBJ2-7; clone size: few; CDR3 DNA: TGCGCCAGCAGCTTGGAGACAGGGGGCTCCTACGAGCAGTACTTC; CDR3 protein: CASSLETGGSYEQYF
D gene: .; V gene: TRBV30; J gene: TRBJ2-7; clone size: .; CDR3 DNA: TGTGCCTGGGCACCCCCCGGCAGGGCCATGTACGAGCAGTACTTC; CDR3 protein: CAWAPPGRAMYEQYF
D gene: .; V gene: TRBV5-6; J gene: TRBJ1-2; clone size: .; CDR3 DNA: TGTGCCAGCAGCTTGACCAGGTCTGGCCAGGGCGGCTATGGCTACACCTTC; CDR3 protein: CASSLTRSGQGGYGYTF
D gene: TRBD1; V gene: TRBV13; J gene: TRBJ2-3; clone size: .; CDR3 DNA: TGTGCCAGCAGCTTACCGGGACAGGGGGCAGATACGCAGTATTTT; CDR3 protein: CASSLPGQGADTQYF
D gene: .; V gene: TRBV9; J gene: TRBJ1-1; clone size: .; CDR3 DNA: TGTGCCAGCAGCCTGACGGCAGGGTTGAACACTGAAGCTTTCTTT; CDR3 protein: CASSLTAGLNTEAFF
D gene: TRBD1; V gene: TRBV27; J gene: TRBJ1-1; clone size: once; CDR3 DNA: TGTGCCAGCAGTCACGGACAGGGGATGATATCCGAGAACACTGAAGCTTTCTTT; CDR3 protein: CASSHGQGMISENTEAFF